This record looks at one TCR beta chain sequence and its context. Authors' analysis steps: Using reference gene primer amplification, nucleated cell counts were estimated. Clones were sequenced by immunoSEQ multiplex PCR, and TCRdb holds only the in-frame ones, with some missing. V and J calls and clone size are as listed in that table; D and trimming were resolved from the DNA. The table has roughly 260,000 clones, approximately 82% seen once; the top ten hold 4% to 6%. Trimming shortened V by 1 base and J by 4 bases, and 11 bases separated the two germline ends. This CDR3 spans 15 amino acids. The germline CDR1 and CDR2 sequences are SEHNR and FQNEAQ (reference sequence). The sample originates from a study of blood T cell repertoires in COVID-19. Turning to the study itself: T cells, B-cell-depleted T cells, or PBMCs provided the cDNA or gDNA that served as material.

The source is a woman at least 80 years old with active or convalescent COVID-19. Source material: peripheral blood. The rearrangement links TRBV7-9 to TRBJ2-1; maybe TRBD1 (5 bases). CDR3 sequence (DNA): TGTGCCAGCAGCTTAGGTAGGGGCGAGTACAATGAGCAGTTCTTC. Its translation: CASSLGRGEYNEQFF.